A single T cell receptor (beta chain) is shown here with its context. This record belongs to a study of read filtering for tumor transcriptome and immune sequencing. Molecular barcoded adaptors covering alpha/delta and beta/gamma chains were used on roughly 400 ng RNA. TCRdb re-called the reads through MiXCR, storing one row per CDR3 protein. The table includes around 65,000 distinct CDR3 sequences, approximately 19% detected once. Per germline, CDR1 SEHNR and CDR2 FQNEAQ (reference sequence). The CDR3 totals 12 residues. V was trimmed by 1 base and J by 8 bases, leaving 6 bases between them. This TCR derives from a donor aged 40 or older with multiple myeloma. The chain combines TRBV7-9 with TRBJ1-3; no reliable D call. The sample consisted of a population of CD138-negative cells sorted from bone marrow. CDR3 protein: CASSLEGYTIYF. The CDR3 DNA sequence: TGTGCCAGCAGCTTAGAGGGTTACACCATATATTTT.